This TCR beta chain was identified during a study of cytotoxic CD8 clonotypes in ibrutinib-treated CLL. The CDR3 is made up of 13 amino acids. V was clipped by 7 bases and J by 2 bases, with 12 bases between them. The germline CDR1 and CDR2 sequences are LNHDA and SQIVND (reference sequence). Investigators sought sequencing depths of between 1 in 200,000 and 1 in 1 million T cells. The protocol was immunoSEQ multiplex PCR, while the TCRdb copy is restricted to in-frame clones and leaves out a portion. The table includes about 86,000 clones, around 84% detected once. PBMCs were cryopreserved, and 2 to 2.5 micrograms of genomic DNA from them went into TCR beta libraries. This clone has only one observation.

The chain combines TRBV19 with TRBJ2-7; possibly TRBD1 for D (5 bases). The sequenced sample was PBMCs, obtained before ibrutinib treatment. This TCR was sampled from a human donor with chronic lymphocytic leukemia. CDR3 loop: CASIGVSPYEQYF. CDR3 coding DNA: TGTGCCAGTATAGGGGTTTCCCCCTACGAGCAGTACTTC.